Shown below are 29 T cell receptor beta chains from a single sample sequenced in a study of blood T cell repertoires in COVID-19. This table comes from immunoSEQ multiplex PCR, and its TCRdb copy is limited to in-frame clones, with some not included. The table records some 130,000 clones, about three quarters of them present only once. The sequenced sample was peripheral blood. The receptor source for this set is a man at least 80 years old with acute or convalescent COVID-19.

The chain employs TRBV6-2 or TRBV6-3 and TRBJ1-6; 7 bases fit TRBD1. Unmatched junction bases numbered 11, after V lost 5 bases and J lost 7 bases. The CDR3 is made up of 16 amino acids. In germline, CDR1 is MNHEY, CDR2 SVGEGT. The CDR3 protein is CASSHYGQAVNSPLHF. DNA for the CDR3: TGTGCCAGCAGTCACTATGGACAGGCCGTAAATTCACCCCTCCACTTT.

The rearrangement joins TRBV10-2 to TRBJ1-3; 7 nucleotides match TRBD1. Germline CDR1 reads WSHSY; CDR2 reads SAAADI. Unmatched junction bases numbered 2, after V lost 6 bases and J lost 0 bases. The CDR3 totals 14 residues. CDR3 amino acids: CASSQGGSGNTIYF. The CDR3, as DNA: TGCGCCAGCAGCCAGGGGGGCTCTGGAAACACCATATATTTT.

A remark on this clone: This CDR3 is also generated by other DNA sequences in the sample. The chain employs TRBV18 and TRBJ1-4, with TRBD1 matching 9 bases. CDR1 and CDR2 from the germline V gene are KGHSH and LQKENI. V dropped 4 bases and J dropped 6; count of bases not matched to a gene: 0. The CDR3 is made up of 13 amino acids. CDR3: CASSRTGDEKLFF. The CDR3 region has the DNA TGTGCCAGCTCACGGACAGGGGATGAAAAACTGTTTTTT.

J is TRBJ2-5 and V is TRBV19; 8 nucleotides match TRBD1. This CDR3 is built from 13 residues. The ends lost 5 bases at V and 4 bases at J; junction bases unmatched: 3. CDR1 is LNHDA, CDR2 SQIVND, per germline (reference sequence). CDR3 nucleotide sequence: TGTGCCAGTAGTGGACAGGGAAGAGAGACCCAGTACTTC. Translating it yields CASSGQGRETQYF.

V gene TRBV7-9 combines with J gene TRBJ2-4; D gene unclear. The CDR3 totals 16 residues. Between the trimmed V and J ends, which lost 5 bases and 0 bases, there was a span of 14 bases. From germline, CDR1 is SEHNR and CDR2 FQNEAQ (reference sequence). CDR3 protein: CASSPVDILAKNIQYF. DNA of the CDR3: TGTGCCAGCAGCCCGGTAGACATACTAGCCAAAAACATTCAGTACTTC. The whole variable domain, remainder taken from reference TRBV7-9 and TRBJ2-4, is DTGVSQNPRHKITKRGQNVTFRCDPISEHNRLYWYRQTLGQGPEFLTYFQNEAQLEKSRLLSDRFSAERPKGSFSTLEIQRTEQGDSAMYLCASSPVDILAKNIQYFGAGTRLSVL.

The rearrangement joins TRBV4-2 to TRBJ2-2, with D uncertain. Between the trimmed V and J ends, which lost 9 bases and 0 bases, there was a span of 20 bases. Germline V gene data show CDR1 as LGHNA and CDR2 as YNFKEQ. The CDR3 runs 17 residues. The CDR3 reads CASLMGSWNANTGELFF. The DNA of the CDR3 is TGTGCCAGTTTAATGGGCAGCTGGAACGCGAACACCGGGGAGCTGTTTTTT.

The chain has TRBV29-1 and TRBJ2-1, with 8 bases identical to TRBD2. CDR3 length: 14 amino acids. V was pared by 4 bases and J by 8 bases, with 10 bases of the junction left unmatched. Germline V gives CDR1 SQVTM, CDR2 ANQGSEA. CDR3 sequence: CSVGSRGGWDEQFF. The CDR3 DNA sequence: TGCAGCGTTGGTAGCCGGGGGGGCTGGGATGAGCAGTTCTTC.

The table lists this clone with a few counts. The chain employs TRBV6-2 or TRBV6-3 and TRBJ1-6, with D possibly being TRBD1 (5 bases). Germline V gene lookup returns CDR1 MNHEY and CDR2 SVGEGT. The CDR3 has 14 amino acids. Between the trimmed V and J ends, which lost 7 bases and 7 bases, there was a span of 14 bases. The CDR3 loop reads CASNPRPGNSPLHF. The DNA for the CDR3 is TGTGCCAGCAACCCGAGGCCAGGGAATTCACCCCTCCACTTT.

This clone appeared a single time. The rearrangement joins TRBV6-2 or TRBV6-3 to TRBJ2-7; D might be TRBD2 (5 bases). This CDR3 spans 12 amino acids. In germline, CDR1 is MNHEY, CDR2 SVGEGT. Trimming took 4 bases from V and 5 from J, leaving 9 bases between them. The CDR3: CASSSEGDEQYF. The CDR3 nucleotides read TGTGCCAGCAGTTCTGAGGGAGACGAGCAGTACTTC.

The chain uses TRBV27 and TRBJ1-5, with 8 bases fitting TRBD1. The CDR3 totals 15 residues. Germline-derived CDR1 and CDR2 are MNHEY and SMNVEV (reference sequence). V trimming: 5 bases; J trimming: 5 bases; junction bases outside the gene matches: 8. CDR3 coding DNA: TGTGCCAGCAGTGTTCACAGGGGGTTCGATCAGCCCCAGCATTTT. Its protein is CASSVHRGFDQPQHF.

The chain uses TRBV11-2 and TRBJ2-1; 13 bases fit TRBD2. From germline, CDR1 is SGHAT and CDR2 FQNNGV. Trimming removed 5 bases from V and 9 bases from J; junction bases left unmatched: 7. CDR3 size: 15 residues. CDR3 amino acids: CASSQTSGGPGEQFF. CDR3 nucleotides: TGTGCCAGCAGCCAGACTAGCGGGGGGCCAGGTGAGCAGTTCTTC.

This chain connects TRBV19 to TRBJ1-6; 11 nucleotides match TRBD1. CDR1 and CDR2 (germline): LNHDA, SQIVND (reference sequence). This CDR3 has 17 residues. Trimming at V came to 6 bases and at J to 0 bases, leaving 4 bases not matched to a gene. This chain's CDR3 is CASSTGTGGSYNSPLHF. The CDR3 bases are TGTGCCAGTAGCACCGGGACAGGGGGCTCCTATAATTCACCCCTCCACTTT.

The rearrangement uses TRBV2 and TRBJ1-5; D not resolved. The CDR3 contains 15 residues. V was trimmed by 2 bases and J by 3 bases, leaving 11 bases between them. Germline loops: CDR1 SNHLY, CDR2 FYNNEI. Here the CDR3 DNA reads TGTGCCAGCAGTGAAATACGGTCGCCCAATCAGCCCCAGCATTTT. Translated, it gives CASSEIRSPNQPQHF.

The chain couples TRBV11-2 to TRBJ2-3; perhaps TRBD2 as D (5 bases). CDR1 SGHAT and CDR2 FQNNGV come from the germline V gene. Trimming cost V 0 bases and J 4 bases, with 11 bases left between them. The CDR3 has 15 amino acids. The CDR3 loop reads CASSLETVGADTQYF. In DNA, the CDR3 is TGTGCCAGCAGCTTAGAAACGGTGGGAGCAGATACGCAGTATTTT. The full variable domain, with the rest looked up from reference TRBV11-2 and TRBJ2-3, is EAGVAQSPRYKIIEKRQSVAFWCNPISGHATLYWYQQILGQGPKLLIQFQNNGVVDDSQLPKDRFSAERLKGVDSTLKIQPAKLEDSAVYLCASSLETVGADTQYFGPGTRLTVL.

The chain couples TRBV6-2 or TRBV6-3 to TRBJ1-5; D not certain. There are 14 residues in the CDR3. The germline V gene has CDR1 MNHEY and CDR2 SVGEGT. Trimming took off 2 bases at V and 4 bases at J, with 9 bases between the two ends. This CDR3 reads CASSYNLLNQPQHF. DNA of the CDR3: TGTGCCAGCAGTTACAACCTATTGAATCAGCCCCAGCATTTT.

This clone turned up a few times. The chain links TRBV7-2 to TRBJ1-5; the D is unclear. V gave up 6 bases and J gave up 1 base, with 13 bases separating them. Germline CDR1 is SGHTA and CDR2 is FQGNSA. The CDR3 is 15 residues long. The CDR3 protein is CASSSGGSSNQPQHF. In nucleotides, the CDR3 is TGTGCCAGCAGTTCGGGAGGTTCGAGCAATCAGCCCCAGCATTTT.

The rearrangement joins TRBV6-6 to TRBJ2-2; weak D call: TRBD2 (7 bases). The CDR3 covers 15 residues. From germline, CDR1 is MNHNY and CDR2 SVGAGI (reference sequence). V dropped 6 bases and J dropped 4 bases, with 15 bases sitting between them. This CDR3 is CASRKGGASTGELFF. As DNA, the CDR3 is TGTGCCAGCAGAAAGGGGGGGGCTAGCACCGGGGAGCTGTTTTTT.

V gene TRBV4-1 combines with J gene TRBJ1-5; the D gene is possibly TRBD1 (5 bases). V lost 1 base and J 8 bases, leaving 18 bases between the germline ends. The length of the CDR3 is 16 residues. Germline CDR1 and CDR2: MGHRA and YSYEKL. CDR3 in amino acids: CASSQGPGAGGEPQHF. The CDR3 DNA sequence: TGCGCCAGCAGCCAAGGCCCTGGGGCGGGAGGAGAGCCCCAGCATTTT.

The J gene is TRBJ2-7, the V gene TRBV5-6; D is perhaps TRBD1 (6 bases). The CDR3 is 16 amino acids. The V end was cut by 1 base, the J end by 2 bases, with 16 bases between. In germline, CDR1 is SGHDT, CDR2 YYEEEE. CDR3 residues: CASSLIGAGETYEQYF. The CDR3 nucleotides read TGTGCCAGCAGCTTGATCGGTGCAGGGGAGACCTACGAGCAGTACTTC. Full variable domain (rest looked up from reference TRBV5-6 and TRBJ2-7): DAGVTQSPTHLIKTRGQQVTLRCSPKSGHDTVSWYQQALGQGPQFIFQYYEEEERQRGNFPDRFSGHQFPNYSSELNVNALLLGDSALYLCASSLIGAGETYEQYFGPGTRLTVT.

The chain uses TRBV20-1 and TRBJ2-7; a weak D match, TRBD2 (5 bases). Trimming left V 2 bases short and J 7 bases short, with 9 bases between. In germline, CDR1 is DFQATT, CDR2 SNEGSKA (reference sequence). CDR3 length: 11 amino acids. The CDR3 sequence: CSARRTGEQYF. The CDR3 DNA sequence: TGCAGTGCTAGAAGAACGGGAGAGCAGTACTTC.

The J gene is TRBJ2-5, the V gene TRBV5-1, with 7 bases lining up with TRBD2. CDR3 length: 14 amino acids. Trimming at V came to 4 bases and at J to 5 bases, leaving 8 bases not matched to a gene. The V gene's germline CDR1 is SGHRS and CDR2 YFSETQ. The CDR3 nucleotides read TGCGCCAGCAGCCTCCGGACTAGGTATGAGACCCAGTACTTC. Translating gives CASSLRTRYETQYF.

This clone has only one observation. The chain employs TRBV5-4 and TRBJ2-1; TRBD2 aligns across 9 bases. In germline, CDR1 is SGHNT, CDR2 YYREEE (reference sequence). The length of the CDR3 is 15 residues. J gave up 2 bases and V 4 bases, and 4 bases lay outside the gene matches. CDR3 sequence reads: CASSLGLATYNEQFF. Written as DNA, the CDR3 is TGTGCCAGCAGCCTGGGACTAGCCACCTACAATGAGCAGTTCTTC.

This chain uses TRBV7-2 with TRBJ1-3; 7 nucleotides line up with TRBD1. This CDR3 contains 15 residues. V was pared by 5 bases and J by 0 bases, with 4 bases of the junction left unmatched. Per germline, CDR1 SGHTA and CDR2 FQGNSA. The CDR3 protein is CASSQTGVSGNTIYF. The CDR3 DNA reads TGTGCCAGCAGCCAAACAGGGGTCTCTGGAAACACCATATATTTT.

The chain joins TRBV7-9 to TRBJ2-1, with 9 nucleotides matching TRBD1. V trimming: 6 bases; J trimming: 2 bases; junction bases outside the gene matches: 8. CDR3 size: 16 residues. The V gene's germline CDR1 is SEHNR and CDR2 FQNEAQ (reference sequence). The CDR3 here is CASRRQGVTPYNEQFF. CDR3 in DNA: TGTGCCAGCAGACGACAGGGGGTCACCCCCTACAATGAGCAGTTCTTC.

This rearrangement joins TRBV19 to TRBJ2-1; 15 bases are shared with TRBD2. Germline CDR1 reads LNHDA; CDR2 reads SQIVND (reference sequence). The CDR3 extends over 17 amino acids. The ends lost 5 bases at V and 6 bases at J; junction bases unmatched: 8. CDR3 region: CASSRTSGGVQGNEQFF. The CDR3 DNA follows: TGTGCCAGTAGTCGGACTAGCGGGGGGGTACAGGGCAATGAGCAGTTCTTC.

The chain has TRBV4-2 and TRBJ2-7; unclear D gene. The V and J ends lost 0 bases and 4 bases respectively, with 10 bases between them. Germline values: CDR1 LGHNA, CDR2 YNFKEQ. The CDR3 runs 14 residues. The CDR3 DNA reads TGTGCCAGCAGCCAAGATCTTCGAACTTACGAGCAGTACTTC. This encodes CASSQDLRTYEQYF.

This chain connects TRBV7-2 to TRBJ1-2; possible D gene TRBD1, 6 bases. This CDR3 has 14 amino acids. The germline gives CDR1 SGHTA, CDR2 FQGNSA. V dropped 5 bases and J dropped 2 bases, with 12 bases sitting between them. The CDR3 loop is CASSVTQGNYGYTF. In nucleotides, the CDR3 is TGTGCCAGCAGCGTCACACAGGGCAACTATGGCTACACCTTC.

The rearrangement joins TRBV5-1 to TRBJ2-2; D ambiguous. The CDR3 extends over 17 amino acids. The V and J ends lost 1 base and 2 bases respectively, with 15 bases between them. The germline V gene encodes CDR1 SGHRS and CDR2 YFSETQ. The CDR3 region is CASSLPSTTINTGELFF. CDR3 nucleotide sequence: TGCGCCAGCAGCTTGCCGTCTACTACTATTAACACCGGGGAGCTGTTTTTT.

The chain combines TRBV10-3 with TRBJ2-7; TRBD1 aligns across 9 bases. Germline values: CDR1 ENHRY, CDR2 SYGVKD. V gave up 5 bases and J gave up 1 base; unmatched junction bases: 3. CDR3 length: 14 amino acids. This chain's CDR3 is CAISRQGGSYEQYF. In DNA form, the CDR3 reads TGTGCCATCAGTCGACAGGGGGGGTCCTACGAGCAGTACTTC.